These T cell receptor beta chains were read from a single sample in a study of metastatic and nonmetastatic thyroid tumors. MiXCR was used by TCRdb to re-call the PCR reads. The sample holds 25,000 to 30,000 clones, 15% to 20% seen once. The sequencing sample was made of blood. The receptors come from a female donor with papillary thyroid cancer or a benign thyroid nodule (not recorded which). Some clones in this sample may be carry-over from other donors' samples. CDR3s include the opening cysteine and the closing phenylalanine or tryptophan. The D gene is left open where the match is weak. For some rows the clone size is stated as once, few or many, or as a class when expanded; others skip it.

NA	16	NA	TRBV7-3	TRBJ2-2	CASSLYGTSNTGELFF	TGTGCGAGCAGCTTATATGGAACATCGAACACCGGGGAGCTGTTTTTT
NA	16	TRBD2	TRBV7-3	TRBJ2-1	CASSYSGGSLYNEQFF	TGTGCCAGCAGCTACAGCGGGGGGAGCCTCTACAATGAGCAGTTCTTC
many	15	TRBD2	TRBV10-1	TRBJ2-1	CASSAGTTGYNEQFF	TGCGCCAGCAGTGCCGGGACTACGGGCTACAATGAGCAGTTCTTC
NA	16	TRBD1	TRBV12-3/TRBV12-4	TRBJ2-1	CASSRSGQGLISEQFF	TGTGCCAGCAGCAGAAGCGGACAGGGGCTAATAAGTGAGCAGTTCTTC
few	16	TRBD1	TRBV3-1	TRBJ2-5	CASSSPGQGILETQYF	TGTGCCAGCAGCTCCCCGGGACAGGGGATTTTAGAGACCCAGTACTTC
few	12	TRBD1	TRBV6-1	TRBJ1-2	CASYRTGGGYTF	TGTGCCAGCTATCGGACAGGAGGCGGCTACACCTTC
medium-sized	14	NA	TRBV6-5	TRBJ1-1	CASSYQESRTEAFF	TGTGCCAGCAGTTACCAGGAAAGCAGGACTGAAGCTTTCTTT
many	12	NA	TRBV19	TRBJ2-1	CASSKGLGEQFF	TGTGCCAGTAGTAAGGGACTTGGAGAGCAGTTCTTC
many	15	TRBD1	TRBV19	TRBJ1-6	CASSSGQGRWSPLHF	TGTGCCAGTAGTTCCGGACAGGGGAGGTGGTCACCCCTCCACTTT
NA	15	NA	TRBV3-1	TRBJ2-2	CASSQVGRRGGELFF	TGTGCCAGCAGCCAAGTAGGTCGAAGAGGCGGGGAGCTGTTTTTT
medium-sized	11	NA	TRBV10-3	TRBJ2-7	CATEEADEQYF	TGTGCCACCGAGGAGGCGGACGAGCAGTACTTC
many	14	TRBD1	TRBV20-1	TRBJ1-2	CSAPQGFRDYGYTF	TGCAGTGCTCCACAGGGGTTCAGGGACTATGGCTACACCTTC
NA	15	NA	TRBV5-1	TRBJ1-6	CASSRAGGVNSPLHF	TGCGCCAGCAGCCGGGCGGGGGGAGTGAATTCACCCCTCCACTTT